Listed here is a single T cell receptor beta chain. Its antigen is currently unknown. The sample originates from a study of persistence of HIV-infected CD4 T cells. Sequencing used immunoSEQ version 4 in survey mode. Only in-frame clones appear in the TCRdb table, and some are missing; sequencing was by immunoSEQ multiplex PCR. The sample has under 50,000 clones, about 90% seen once. Cells were stimulated nonspecifically with anti-CD3/anti-CD28 magnetic beads. CD4+ T cells upregulating both CD40 ligand and CD69 were sorted as responding cells. Undetectable plasma HIV-1 RNA below 50 copies/mL lasted at least 4 years. Germline CDR1 and CDR2: GTSNPN and SVGIG (reference sequence). This CDR3 is built from 12 residues.

The sequenced sample was CD4+ T cells sorted from PBMCs after approximately 19-hour stimulation, obtained from a patient who received antiretroviral therapy. The V gene is TRBV30, the J gene TRBJ2-7; D ambiguous. The TCR sequence derives from an adult woman with HIV who was CMV-seropositive. DNA of the CDR3: TGTGCGACTGGTAGGAACTCCTACGAGCAGTACTTC. Protein product: CATGRNSYEQYF.